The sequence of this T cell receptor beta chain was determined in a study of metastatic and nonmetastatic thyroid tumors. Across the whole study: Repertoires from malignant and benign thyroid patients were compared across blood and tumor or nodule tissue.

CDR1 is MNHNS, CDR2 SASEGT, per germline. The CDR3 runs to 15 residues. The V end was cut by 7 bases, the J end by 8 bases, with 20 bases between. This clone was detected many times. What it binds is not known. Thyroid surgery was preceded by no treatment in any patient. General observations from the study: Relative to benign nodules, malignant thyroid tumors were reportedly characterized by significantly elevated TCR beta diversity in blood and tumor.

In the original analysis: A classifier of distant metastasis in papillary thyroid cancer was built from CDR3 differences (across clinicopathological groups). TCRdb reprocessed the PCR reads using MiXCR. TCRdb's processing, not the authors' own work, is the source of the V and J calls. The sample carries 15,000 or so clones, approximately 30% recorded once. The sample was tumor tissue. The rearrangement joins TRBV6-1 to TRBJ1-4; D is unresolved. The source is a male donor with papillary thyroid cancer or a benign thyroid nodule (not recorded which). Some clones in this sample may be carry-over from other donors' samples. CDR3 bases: TGTGCCAGCACTCAAGCTGGGATGGGAGGGGAAAAACTGTTTTTT. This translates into CASTQAGMGGEKLFF.